This TCR beta chain stems from a study of CD8 T cells in ankylosing spondylitis. General study results and limits: Both synovial fluid and blood in reactive arthritis had previously been reported to carry some motif variants.

It was by quantitative 5'-RACE with molecular barcodes that TCR beta libraries were made. TCRdb ran MiXCR on the 5' RACE reads and lists one entry per CDR3 protein. In the table there are a few hundred thousand distinct CDR3 sequences, roughly 20% of which are singletons. This clonotype was detected many times. Its antigen is not known. The germline CDR1 and CDR2 sequences are SQVTM and ANQGSEA. The CDR3 has 13 amino acids. The V and J ends lost 6 bases and 2 bases, in that order; junction bases with no gene match: 1. This chain uses TRBV29-1 with TRBJ2-7, with 13 nucleotides matching TRBD2. The sequencing input was blood, either unsorted or a sorted T cell fraction (not recorded which). The receptor comes from a female donor with ankylosing spondylitis or in good health (not recorded which). The CDR3: CSVGTSGTYEQYF. CDR3 nucleotides: TGCAGCGTGGGGACTAGCGGGACCTACGAGCAGTACTTC.